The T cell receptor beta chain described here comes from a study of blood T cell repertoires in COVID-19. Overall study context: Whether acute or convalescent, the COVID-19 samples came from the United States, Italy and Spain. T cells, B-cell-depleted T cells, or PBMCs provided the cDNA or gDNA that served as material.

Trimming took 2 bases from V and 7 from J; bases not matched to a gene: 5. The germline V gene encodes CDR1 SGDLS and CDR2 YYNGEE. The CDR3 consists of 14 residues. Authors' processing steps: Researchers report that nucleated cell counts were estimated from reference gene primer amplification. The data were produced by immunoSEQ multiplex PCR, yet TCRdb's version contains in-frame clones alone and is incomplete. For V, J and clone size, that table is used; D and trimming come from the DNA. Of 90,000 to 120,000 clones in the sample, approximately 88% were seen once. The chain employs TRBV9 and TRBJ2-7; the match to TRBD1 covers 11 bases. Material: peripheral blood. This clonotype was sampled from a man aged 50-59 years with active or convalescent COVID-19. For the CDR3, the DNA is TGTGCCAGCAGCGTCCGGACAGGGGGCGGGGAGCAGTACTTC. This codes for CASSVRTGGGEQYF.